The 8 T cell receptor beta chains listed next were all sequenced from one sample in a study of shared clonotypes between healthy human individuals. TCRdb's table, derived via immunoSEQ multiplex PCR, lists solely in-frame clones and lacks some. The repertoire has approximately 2,300,000 clones, about 90% of them found once; the top ten carry 0.37%. Input material: naive CD4+ T cells from PBMCs. This sample's subset: CD45RA+ positively selected. The origin of the receptors is a man younger than 35 in good health. Some clones in this sample may be carry-over from other donors' samples.

The gene calls are TRBV11-3 and TRBJ2-2; 7 bases match TRBD1. In germline, CDR1 is SGHNT, CDR2 YENEEA. V lost 5 bases to trimming and J lost 4 bases; unmatched junction nucleotides: 4. The CDR3 extends over 14 amino acids. This chain's CDR3 is CASSPGQSTGELFF. The CDR3 DNA reads TGTGCCAGCAGCCCGGGACAGAGCACCGGGGAGCTGTTTTTT.

With regard to this clone: The sample holds other DNA sequences that translate to the same CDR3. V and J are TRBV4-1 and TRBJ2-7, with 12 bases lining up with TRBD2. The CDR3 has 16 amino acids. CDR1 and CDR2 (germline): MGHRA, YSYEKL. V trimming: 1 base; J trimming: 2 bases; junction bases outside the gene matches: 3. CDR3 DNA: TGCGCCAGCAGCCAAGTACTAGCGGGAGGCCCCTACGAGCAGTACTTC. Protein sequence: CASSQVLAGGPYEQYF.

About this clone itself: Other DNA sequences in this specimen translate into the identical CDR3. The rearrangement uses TRBV5-1 and TRBJ2-2, with a weak D call TRBD1 (6 bases). The germline CDR1 and CDR2 sequences are SGHRS and YFSETQ. The CDR3 has 14 amino acids. The ends were cut back, 0 bases at V and 5 bases at J, with 8 bases in the middle. The CDR3 sequence is CASSLVGGTGELFF. The CDR3 DNA sequence: TGCGCCAGCAGCTTGGTAGGGGGAACCGGGGAGCTGTTTTTT. Full variable domain (rest looked up from reference TRBV5-1 and TRBJ2-2): KAGVTQTPRYLIKTRGQQVTLSCSPISGHRSVSWYQQTPGQGLQFLFEYFSETQRNKGNFPGRFSGRQFSNSRSEMNVSTLELGDSALYLCASSLVGGTGELFFGEGSRLTVL.

The V gene is TRBV7-6, the J gene TRBJ2-1; TRBD1 might be the D (6 bases). Germline CDR1 SGHVS, CDR2 FNYEAQ. The CDR3 runs 16 residues. With 5 bases removed from V and 6 bases from J, the gap between germline ends came to 20 bases. In nucleotides, the CDR3 is TGTGCCAGCAGCCCATCACACTCGCTAGGGGGCAATGAGCAGTTCTTC. The encoded protein is CASSPSHSLGGNEQFF. Using reference TRBV7-6 and TRBJ2-1 for the parts outside the CDR3, the full variable domain is GAGVSQSPRYKVTKRGQDVALRCDPISGHVSLYWYRQALGQGPEFLTYFNYEAQQDKSGLPNDRFSAERPEGSISTLTIQRTEQRDSAMYRCASSPSHSLGGNEQFFGPGTRLTVL.

The V and J genes are TRBV19 and TRBJ2-1; 9 positions agree with TRBD2. In germline, CDR1 is LNHDA, CDR2 SQIVND (reference sequence). This CDR3 is built from 15 residues. Trimming at V came to 7 bases and at J to 2 bases, leaving 6 bases not matched to a gene. CDR3 sequence (DNA): TGTGCCAGTAAAAGAGCGGGAGGACCCTACAATGAGCAGTTCTTC. Residues: CASKRAGGPYNEQFF.

In DNA, the CDR3 is TGCGCCAGCAGCCGAACGGGAACCGGGACTAGCATTAATGAGCAGTTCTTC. Translating gives CASSRTGTGTSINEQFF. The chain employs TRBV4-1 and TRBJ2-1; 9 bases align to TRBD2. The CDR3 runs to 17 residues. The germline gives CDR1 MGHRA, CDR2 YSYEKL. J gave up 7 bases and V 4 bases, and 14 bases lay outside the gene matches.

The chain has TRBV19 and TRBJ1-2, with 8 bases identical to TRBD1. V lost 5 bases, J lost 4 bases, and 12 bases stayed unmatched. The CDR3 spans 16 residues. Germline loops: CDR1 LNHDA, CDR2 SQIVND (reference sequence). The CDR3 nucleotides read TGTGCCAGTAGTGGCCCGGGACAGGCGGGGGGCTATGGCTACACCTTC. Translated: CASSGPGQAGGYGYTF.

This chain joins TRBV5-1 and TRBJ2-2, with D possibly being TRBD1 or TRBD2 (6 bases each). This CDR3 comprises 16 residues. Germline CDR1 and CDR2: SGHRS and YFSETQ. The V end was cut by 4 bases, the J end by 0 bases, with 13 bases between. The CDR3 loop reads CASSPPGATNTGELFF. In DNA, the CDR3 is TGCGCCAGCAGCCCCCCGGGGGCCACGAACACCGGGGAGCTGTTTTTT. Combining the CDR3 with reference TRBV5-1 and TRBJ2-2 gives the whole variable domain KAGVTQTPRYLIKTRGQQVTLSCSPISGHRSVSWYQQTPGQGLQFLFEYFSETQRNKGNFPGRFSGRQFSNSRSEMNVSTLELGDSALYLCASSPPGATNTGELFFGEGSRLTVL.